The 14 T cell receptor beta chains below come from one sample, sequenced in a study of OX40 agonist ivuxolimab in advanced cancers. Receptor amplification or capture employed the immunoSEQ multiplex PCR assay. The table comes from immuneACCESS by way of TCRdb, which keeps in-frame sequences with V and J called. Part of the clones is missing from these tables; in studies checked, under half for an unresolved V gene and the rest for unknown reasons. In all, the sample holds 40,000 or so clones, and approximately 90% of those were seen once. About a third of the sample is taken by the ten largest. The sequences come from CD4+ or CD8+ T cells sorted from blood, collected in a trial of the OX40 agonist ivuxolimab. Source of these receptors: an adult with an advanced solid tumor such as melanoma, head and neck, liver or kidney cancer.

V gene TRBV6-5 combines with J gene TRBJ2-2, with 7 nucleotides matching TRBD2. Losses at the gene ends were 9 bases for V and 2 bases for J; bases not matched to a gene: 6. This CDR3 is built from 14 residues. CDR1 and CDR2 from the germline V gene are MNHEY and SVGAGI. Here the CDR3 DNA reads TGTGCCAGTAAAAGCGGGGTAAACACCGGGGAGCTGTTTTTT. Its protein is CASKSGVNTGELFF.

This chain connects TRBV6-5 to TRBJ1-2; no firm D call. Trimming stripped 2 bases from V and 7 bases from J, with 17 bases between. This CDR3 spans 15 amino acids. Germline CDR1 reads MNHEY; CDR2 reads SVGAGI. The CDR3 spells CASSYKERAGRGYTF. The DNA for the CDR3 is TGTGCCAGCAGTTACAAAGAGAGGGCAGGCCGTGGCTACACCTTC.

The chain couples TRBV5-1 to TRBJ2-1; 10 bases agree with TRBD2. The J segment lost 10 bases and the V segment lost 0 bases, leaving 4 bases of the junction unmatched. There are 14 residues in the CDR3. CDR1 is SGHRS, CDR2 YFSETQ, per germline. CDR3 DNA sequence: TGCGCCAGCAGCTTGGTGGAACTAGCGGGAGAGCAGTTCTTC. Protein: CASSLVELAGEQFF.

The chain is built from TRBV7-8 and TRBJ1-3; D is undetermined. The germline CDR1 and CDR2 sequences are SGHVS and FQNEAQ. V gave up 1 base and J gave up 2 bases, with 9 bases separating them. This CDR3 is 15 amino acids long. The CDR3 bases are TGTGCCAGCAGCTTAGACCCCAGTACTGGAAACACCATATATTTT. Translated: CASSLDPSTGNTIYF.

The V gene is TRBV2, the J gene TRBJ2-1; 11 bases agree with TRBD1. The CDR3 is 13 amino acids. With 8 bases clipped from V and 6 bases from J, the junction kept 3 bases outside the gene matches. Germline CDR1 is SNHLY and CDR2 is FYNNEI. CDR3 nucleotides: TGTGCCAGCGATGGGACAGGGGGCAATGAGCAGTTCTTC. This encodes CASDGTGGNEQFF.

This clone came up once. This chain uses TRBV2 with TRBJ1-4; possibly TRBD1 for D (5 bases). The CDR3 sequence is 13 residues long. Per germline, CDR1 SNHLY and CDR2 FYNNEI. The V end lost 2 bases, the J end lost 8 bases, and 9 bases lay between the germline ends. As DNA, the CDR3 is TGTGCCAGCAGTGAACGGCAGGGAGAAAAACTGTTTTTT. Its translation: CASSERQGEKLFF.

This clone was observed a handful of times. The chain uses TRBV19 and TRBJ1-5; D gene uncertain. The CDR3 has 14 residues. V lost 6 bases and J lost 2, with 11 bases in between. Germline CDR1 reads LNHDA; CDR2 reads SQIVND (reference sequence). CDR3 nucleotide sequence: TGTGCCAGTAGGGACGTCCAGGGCAATCAGCCCCAGCATTTT. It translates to CASRDVQGNQPQHF. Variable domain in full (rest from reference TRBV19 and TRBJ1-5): DGGITQSPKYLFRKEGQNVTLSCEQNLNHDAMYWYRQDPGQGLRLIYYSQIVNDFQKGDIAEGYSVSREKKESFPLTVTSAQKNPTAFYLCASRDVQGNQPQHFGDGTRLSIL.

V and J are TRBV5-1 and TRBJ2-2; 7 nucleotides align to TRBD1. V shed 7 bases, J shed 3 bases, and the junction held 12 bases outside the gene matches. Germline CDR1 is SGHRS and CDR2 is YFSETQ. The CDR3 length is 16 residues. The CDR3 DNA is TGCGCCAGCCTTCGACCGACAGGGAAAGACACCGGGGAGCTGTTTTTT. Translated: CASLRPTGKDTGELFF.

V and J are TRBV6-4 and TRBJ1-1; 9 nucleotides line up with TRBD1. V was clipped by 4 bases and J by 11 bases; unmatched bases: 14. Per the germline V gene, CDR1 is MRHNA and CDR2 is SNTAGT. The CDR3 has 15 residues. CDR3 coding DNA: TGTGCCAGCAGTGTGGAGAAGGGACAGGGTTTGAATGCTTTCTTT. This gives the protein CASSVEKGQGLNAFF.

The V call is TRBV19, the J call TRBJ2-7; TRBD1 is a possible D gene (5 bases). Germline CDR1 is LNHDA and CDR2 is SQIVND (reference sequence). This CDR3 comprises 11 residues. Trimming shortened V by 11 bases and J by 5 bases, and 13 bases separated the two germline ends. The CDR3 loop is CAPHQGDEQYF. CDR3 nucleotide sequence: TGTGCCCCCCACCAAGGGGACGAGCAGTACTTC.

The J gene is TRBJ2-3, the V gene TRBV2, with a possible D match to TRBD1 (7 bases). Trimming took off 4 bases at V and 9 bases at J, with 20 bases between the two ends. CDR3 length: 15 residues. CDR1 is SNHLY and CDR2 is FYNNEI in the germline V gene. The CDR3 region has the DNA TGTGCCAGCAGTGGACTAGAGGCTAAAGGGGGCACGCAGTATTTT. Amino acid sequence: CASSGLEAKGGTQYF.

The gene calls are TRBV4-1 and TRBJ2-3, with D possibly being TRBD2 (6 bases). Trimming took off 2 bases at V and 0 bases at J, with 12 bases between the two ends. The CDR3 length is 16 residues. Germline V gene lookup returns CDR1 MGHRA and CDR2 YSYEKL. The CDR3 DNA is TGCGCCAGCAGCCAAATTAGCGGAAGAAGCACAGATACGCAGTATTTT. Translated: CASSQISGRSTDTQYF.

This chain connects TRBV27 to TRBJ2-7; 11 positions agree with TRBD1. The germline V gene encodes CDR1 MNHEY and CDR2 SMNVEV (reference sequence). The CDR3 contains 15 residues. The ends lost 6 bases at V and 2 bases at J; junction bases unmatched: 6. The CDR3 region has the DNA TGTGCCAGCAGGAGGGGGACAGGGGGAACCTACGAGCAGTACTTC. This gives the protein CASRRGTGGTYEQYF.

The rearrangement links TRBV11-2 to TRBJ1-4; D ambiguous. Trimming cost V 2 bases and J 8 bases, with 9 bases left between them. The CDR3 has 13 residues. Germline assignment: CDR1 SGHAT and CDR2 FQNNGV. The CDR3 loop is CASSLRPGEKLFF. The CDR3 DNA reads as TGTGCCAGCAGCTTAAGGCCGGGCGAAAAACTGTTTTTT. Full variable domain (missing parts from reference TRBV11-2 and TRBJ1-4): EAGVAQSPRYKIIEKRQSVAFWCNPISGHATLYWYQQILGQGPKLLIQFQNNGVVDDSQLPKDRFSAERLKGVDSTLKIQPAKLEDSAVYLCASSLRPGEKLFFGSGTQLSVL.